This T cell receptor beta chain appears in the sequencing data of a study of T-cell memory formation after mild COVID-19. This clonotype was recorded a few times. What it recognizes is unknown. CDR1 is SGHVS and CDR2 is FNYEAQ in the germline V gene. CDR3 size: 13 residues. The V end lost 3 bases, the J end lost 2 bases, and 7 bases lay between the germline ends. The TCR alpha and TCR beta cDNA libraries, bearing sample barcodes and UMIs, were generated by 5'RACE using constant-segment primers. MiXCR, run by TCRdb on the 5' RACE reads, gives a single entry per CDR3 protein. The data contain about 58,000 distinct CDR3 sequences, around 30% of them singletons. Overall study results and limits: Most CD4+ clones that shrank were in CM and EM, while CD8+ ones turned up in EMRA. Specificity for SARS-CoV-2 was not confirmed among the second-wave clones peaking on day 37.

The sequence derives from a man between 18 and 29 years old who had mild COVID-19 (a few samples of this study predate the infection). Cell type and time point are not known. The rearrangement links TRBV7-6 to TRBJ2-5; D ambiguous. What was sequenced was PBMCs or a T cell subset sorted from them (not recorded which). As DNA, the CDR3 is TGTGCCAGCAGCTTTTTGGGTCAAGAGACCCAGTACTTC. Translating gives CASSFLGQETQYF.